This T cell receptor (beta chain) originates from a study of T cell responses to AZD1222 COVID-19 vaccine. Sequencing was performed with immunoSEQ multiplex PCR; in TCRdb, only in-frame clones are kept and a portion is missing. The sample lists 150,000 to 200,000 clones; approximately 92% were seen once. General study results and limits: It should be noted that donors were predominantly white British and more often female, and clonal diversity was possibly underestimated. Receipt of two AZD1222 doses was followed by a rise in Spike-specific TCR breadth and depth.

V lost 3 bases, J lost 0 bases, and 9 bases lay in between. Per the germline V gene, CDR1 is KGHSH and CDR2 is LQKENI. The CDR3 has 15 amino acids. A word on this clone: Its antigen is unknown.

This clonotype was sampled from an adult in good health. This chain uses TRBV18 with TRBJ1-3; D is unresolved. The sequences come from peripheral blood, collected on day 0 of AZD1222 vaccination. This CDR3 is CASSPDQNSGNTIYF. Here the CDR3 DNA reads TGTGCCAGCTCACCCGACCAGAACTCTGGAAACACCATATATTTT.